This T cell receptor beta chain emerged from a study of T cells in Graves' hyperthyroidism and ophthalmopathy (dated by TCRdb to between 2017 and 2020). In terms of the full investigation: A discovery cohort of around 98 patients, about 44 with Graves' ophthalmopathy and 55 to 60 with stable Graves' hyperthyroidism, was used to find distinguishing TCR V-J signatures. Whether ophthalmopathy could be predicted prospectively was tested in an independent validation cohort made up of about 20 hyperthyroidism patients plus 17 patients who later progressed to ophthalmopathy. The 95 to 100 discovery patients were divided at random into training and test sets in a 7:3 ratio. Thyroid tissue and blood T-cell repertoires from several Graves' hyperthyroidism patients were also compared in the study. After blood sampling, hyperthyroidism patients were treated with methimazole at a starting dose of 30 mg daily, and ophthalmopathy patients were treated with high-dose intravenous methylprednisolone. TCR Vbeta CDR3 sequencing of 130 to 150 peripheral blood samples (roughly 43 ophthalmopathy, under 80 hyperthyroidism and around 17 progressor patients) is reported in the paper. Study-wide findings and limitations: In cross-validation, a model built on a 13 V-J signature told ophthalmopathy apart from stable hyperthyroidism with 87.88% sensitivity and about 81% specificity, and in testing the same model reached 80%/75%. Sample size was not statistically predetermined, and blinding of investigators to group allocation was not performed. Most expanded thyroid clonotypes (frequency above 0.001) were also detected in blood, a finding suggesting that blood repertoires may reflect thyroid immune responses. In validation, the model predicted progression to ophthalmopathy a median of roughly 6.2 months before onset, with about 70% sensitivity and 72.22% specificity.

V sheds 1 base and J sheds 6 bases, leaving 9 bases between their ends. The germline V gene supplies CDR1 MGHDK and CDR2 SYGVNS. The cysteine opens and the phenylalanine closes a CDR3 of 13 amino acids. Just CDR3 DNA is preserved here, 39 bases in frame from base 1. This clonotype showed up many times. The antigen this receptor binds is unknown. No quality values exist for individual bases; no much larger clone is one base distant. Amplification of TCR beta CDR3 regions was carried out from RNA transcripts. The TCR CDR3 was subjected to a first round of RT-PCR using the HTBI primer set and the Qiagen OneStep RT-PCR kit. A second multiplex PCR round built the libraries, followed by size selection and purification. Paired-end sequencing of the libraries was performed with 100 bp reads on an Illumina HiSeq2000. Turning to the authors' computational methods: SOAPnuke was used to process the raw data, throwing out any read that contained adapters or uncalled bases, had a mean Phred below 15, or lacked an exact constant-primer or identifier match. COPE v1.2.5 was used to merge high-quality paired reads, and clonotypes were defined as unique nucleotide sequences. MiTCR v1.1 was used to align clonotypes to the IMGT TRBV, TRBD and TRBJ reference segments. The analysis included only V-J combinations with a frequency above 0.0001, which together covered more than 99% of the repertoires. The TCS score was defined as F50 (clonal expansion) divided by E x V (chaos), with BLOSUM62-based TCRdist calculated between CDR3 peptides within each V-J. Welch's t-statistics and random forest reduced 450 to 600 V-J features to roughly 13, which were used in a naive Bayes classifier (R e1071). TCRdb handled the public reads itself, with Q25 trimming in fastp and clone calling in MiXCR, and kept productive beta chains. Every CDR3 protein is listed once, alongside the most common genes and DNA of its rows. The V and J calls reflect TCRdb's pipeline rather than the authors' work. Recorded for this sample are some 510,000 distinct CDR3 sequences; 40% to 55% of them occurred a single time. The ten largest clones capture 8.2% of the sample.

Stable Graves' hyperthyroidism was defined as the absence of progression to ophthalmopathy over 18 months of follow-up. Hyperthyroidism patients were aged 18 to 65 years and newly diagnosed, with disease duration of less than 2 months. Patients with uncontrolled infections, other autoimmune diseases, pregnancy or lactation were excluded. Diagnoses relied on clinical symptoms, serum thyroxine and TRAb, thyroid ultrasound and orbital computed tomography. Total RNA was extracted using Trizol reagent, and RNA quality was assessed on an Agilent 2100 Bioanalyzer. Sample: peripheral blood or thyroid tissue (not recorded which). This TCR came from a woman aged 18-29 years with Graves' hyperthyroidism. Donor details come from another sample of the same person, matched by shared clones. The V and J genes are TRBV25-1 and TRBJ1-2, with no confident D gene call. The CDR3 in this case is CASSESQRDGYTF. The DNA reads as follows: TGTGCCAGCAGTGAATCCCAACGAGATGGCTACACCTTC.